Described below is a single TCR beta chain sequence and its context. The repertoire was sequenced with immunoSEQ multiplex PCR; TCRdb's copy has only in-frame clones and lacks some. Found here are about 240,000 clones, approximately 84% of them singletons; the top ten hold about 3.1%. These data originate in a study of blood T cell repertoires in COVID-19. Study in general: The United States, Italy and Spain were the sources of the acute and convalescent COVID-19 samples. PBMCs, B-cell-depleted T cells, or T cells were the source of the cDNA or gDNA that made up the material.

Trimming took off 3 bases at V and 2 bases at J, with 14 bases between the two ends. The CDR3 is made up of 16 amino acids. Germline CDR1 SNHLY, CDR2 FYNNEI. The sequence derives from a woman aged 25 to 45 who had recovered from COVID-19. This rearrangement joins TRBV2 to TRBJ1-5, with D possibly TRBD1 on 5 matching bases. The sequencing sample was made of peripheral blood. The CDR3 DNA is TGTGCCAGCAGTGATGACAGCCGAACGGGCAATCAGCCCCAGCATTTT. This translates into CASSDDSRTGNQPQHF.